Presented here are 28 T cell receptor beta chains from one specimen sequenced in a study of CD8 T cells in Susac syndrome. Reverse transcription of about 0.45 to 1 ug RNA was performed with random hexamers. TCRdb redid the calling of the immunoSEQ multiplex PCR reads with MiXCR, one entry per CDR3 protein. The sample comprises some 400,000 distinct CDR3 sequences, 85% to 90% of which are singletons, and roughly 0.1% rests with the top ten. Sequencing was carried out using CD8+ T cells from PBMCs. These receptor sequences come from a human donor with multiple sclerosis.

The chain joins TRBV3-1 to TRBJ1-4, with D hard to call. This CDR3 contains 19 residues. CDR1 is LGHDT and CDR2 is YNNKEL in the germline V gene (reference sequence). V was pared by 5 bases and J by 0 bases, with 22 bases between. The CDR3 region has the DNA TGTGCCAGCAGCGGTGCTGAGGGCCCCGGAGGAACAACTAATGAAAAACTGTTTTTT. Encoded protein: CASSGAEGPGGTTNEKLFF.

The chain is built from TRBV14 and TRBJ1-3; D is ambiguous. CDR3 length: 16 amino acids. Germline V CDR1 and CDR2: SGHDN, FVKESK. Between the trimmed V and J ends, which lost 0 bases and 2 bases, there was a span of 11 bases. The CDR3 is CASSQDEDAPGNTIYF. The CDR3 DNA sequence: TGTGCCAGCAGCCAAGATGAGGACGCCCCTGGAAACACCATATATTTT.

This chain uses TRBV6-2 or TRBV6-3 with TRBJ1-6, with TRBD1 matching over 7 bases. The germline V gene has CDR1 MNHEY and CDR2 SVGEGT. J lost 10 bases, V lost 6 bases, and 6 bases had no gene match. The CDR3 is made up of 13 amino acids. CDR3 loop: CASSLGTASPLHF. The DNA of the CDR3 is TGTGCCAGCAGCCTCGGGACAGCATCACCCCTCCACTTT.

This chain connects TRBV7-6 to TRBJ1-1; 7 nucleotides match TRBD1. The J segment lost 5 bases and the V segment lost 4 bases, leaving 10 bases of the junction unmatched. This CDR3 is 15 amino acids long. CDR1 SGHVS and CDR2 FNYEAQ come from the germline V gene. The CDR3 DNA is TGTGCCAGCAGCTCCACCCGACAGGGTCAAACTGAAGCTTTCTTT. As protein: CASSSTRQGQTEAFF.

The chain recombines TRBV4-1 with TRBJ2-7; D tentatively fits TRBD1 or TRBD2 (5 bases each). V lost 2 bases and J lost 6, with 17 bases in between. The CDR3 is 15 amino acids. Germline values: CDR1 MGHRA, CDR2 YSYEKL. CDR3 region: CASSQTRVGTSEQYF. The CDR3 region has the DNA TGCGCCAGCAGCCAAACCAGGGTGGGGACGTCCGAGCAGTACTTC.

This chain joins TRBV15 and TRBJ2-2; possibly TRBD2 for D (5 bases). V lost 0 bases, J lost 5 bases, and 19 bases lay in between. The CDR3 spans 18 residues. CDR1 LNHNV and CDR2 YYDKDF come from the germline V gene (reference sequence). CDR3 in DNA: TGTGCCACCAGCAGAGATTACCCTACTTCGGGGTATACCGGGGAGCTGTTTTTT. It translates to CATSRDYPTSGYTGELFF. The entire variable domain, with the rest obtained from reference TRBV15 and TRBJ2-2, is as follows: DAMVIQNPRYQVTQFGKPVTLSCSQTLNHNVMYWYQQKSSQAPKLLFHYYDKDFNNEADTPDNFQSRRPNTSFCFLDIRSPGLGDTAMYLCATSRDYPTSGYTGELFFGEGSRLTVL.

This clonotype was seen a handful of times. The CDR3 sequence: CASSARDYAYEQYF. In DNA, the CDR3 is TGTGCCAGCAGTGCCCGGGACTACGCCTACGAGCAGTACTTC. The rearrangement joins TRBV27 to TRBJ2-7, with 7 bases that match TRBD2. This CDR3 has 14 amino acids. Germline CDR1 and CDR2: MNHEY and SMNVEV (reference sequence). V was clipped by 5 bases and J by 2 bases; unmatched bases: 6.

The chain is built from TRBV7-9 and TRBJ2-3; TRBD2 aligns across 11 bases. This CDR3 is 16 amino acids long. Trimming cost V 5 bases and J 7 bases; bases outside gene matches: 11. Germline V gene lookup returns CDR1 SEHNR and CDR2 FQNEAQ (reference sequence). The CDR3 sequence: CASSVRLAGWPYTQYF. In DNA, the CDR3 is TGTGCCAGCAGCGTAAGACTAGCGGGGTGGCCGTATACGCAGTATTTT.

The chain links TRBV6-1 to TRBJ1-5; TRBD1 is a possible D gene (5 bases). V dropped 2 bases and J dropped 11 bases, with 16 bases sitting between them. The CDR3 has 14 residues. Germline-derived CDR1 and CDR2 are MNHNS and SASEGT. CDR3 nucleotide sequence: TGTGCCAGCAGTGAAACAGGCCCGTCTCGGGCCCAGCATTTT. Amino acids: CASSETGPSRAQHF.

CDR3 nucleotides: TGTGCCAGCAGCTTAGAGGCAGAGGGTCCCAATGTCTATGGCTACACCTTC. Translation: CASSLEAEGPNVYGYTF. V and J are TRBV11-2 and TRBJ1-2; D is undetermined. This CDR3 spans 17 amino acids. Germline values: CDR1 SGHAT, CDR2 FQNNGV. Trimming cost V 0 bases and J 4 bases, with 18 bases left between them. Looking up the rest from reference TRBV11-2 and TRBJ1-2 gives the full variable domain: EAGVAQSPRYKIIEKRQSVAFWCNPISGHATLYWYQQILGQGPKLLIQFQNNGVVDDSQLPKDRFSAERLKGVDSTLKIQPAKLEDSAVYLCASSLEAEGPNVYGYTFGSGTRLTVV.

This clonotype was detected only once. The chain combines TRBV19 with TRBJ1-1; 7 nucleotides align to TRBD1. This CDR3 comprises 16 residues. Trimming removed 5 bases from V and 6 bases from J; junction bases left unmatched: 15. CDR1 and CDR2 from the germline V gene are LNHDA and SQIVND (reference sequence). In nucleotides, the CDR3 is TGTGCCAGTAGTCCCCAGGGGGACCTTGCGATCGCTGAAGCTTTCTTT. It is translated as CASSPQGDLAIAEAFF.

The chain uses TRBV12-3 or TRBV12-4 and TRBJ2-7, with D perhaps matching TRBD2 (6 bases). The CDR3 extends over 13 amino acids. V dropped 6 bases and J dropped 2 bases, with 11 bases sitting between them. The CDR3 DNA follows: TGTGCCAGCAGCCGGGCGGGGACCTACGAGCAGTACTTC. Translation gives CASSRAGTYEQYF.

This rearrangement joins TRBV28 to TRBJ1-1; possible D gene TRBD1, 5 bases. The CDR3 contains 17 residues. The germline CDR1 and CDR2 sequences are MDHEN and SYDVKM. Trimming left V 1 base short and J 0 bases short, with 15 bases between. The CDR3 DNA sequence: TGTGCCAGCAGTTTATTAGGGGAGGGTTCGATGAACACTGAAGCTTTCTTT. This gives the protein CASSLLGEGSMNTEAFF.

This clonotype was counted between two and nine times. The chain recombines TRBV11-2 with TRBJ1-1; a weak D match, TRBD1 (6 bases). Germline loops: CDR1 SGHAT, CDR2 FQNNGV. This CDR3 has 12 residues. The V and J ends lost 5 bases and 6 bases respectively, with 10 bases between them. CDR3 coding DNA: TGTGCCAGCAGCCAAGGGGGGCCTGAAGCTTTCTTT. Amino acid sequence: CASSQGGPEAFF. The full variable domain, its missing parts supplied by reference TRBV11-2 and TRBJ1-1, is EAGVAQSPRYKIIEKRQSVAFWCNPISGHATLYWYQQILGQGPKLLIQFQNNGVVDDSQLPKDRFSAERLKGVDSTLKIQPAKLEDSAVYLCASSQGGPEAFFGQGTRLTVV.

The V call is TRBV30, the J call TRBJ1-3; maybe TRBD1 (6 bases). The CDR3 runs 14 residues. Per the germline V gene, CDR1 is GTSNPN and CDR2 is SVGIG (reference sequence). Trimming cost V 2 bases and J 7 bases, with 15 bases left between them. The CDR3 sequence is CAWSKGGSANTIYF. As DNA, the CDR3 is TGTGCCTGGAGTAAGGGGGGATCAGCGAACACCATATATTTT.

The gene calls are TRBV7-9 and TRBJ2-3; D may correspond to TRBD1 or TRBD2 (6 bases each). The CDR3 has 12 residues. V lost 6 bases and J lost 13, with 17 bases in between. Germline assignment: CDR1 SEHNR and CDR2 FQNEAQ (reference sequence). This chain's CDR3 is CASREGGQKKYF. The CDR3 nucleotides are TGTGCCAGCAGGGAGGGCGGACAGAAAAAGTATTTT. Filled out from reference TRBV7-9 and TRBJ2-3, the complete variable domain reads DTGVSQNPRHKITKRGQNVTFRCDPISEHNRLYWYRQTLGQGPEFLTYFQNEAQLEKSRLLSDRFSAERPKGSFSTLEIQRTEQGDSAMYLCASREGGQKKYFGPGTRLTVL.

DNA of the CDR3: TGTGCCAGTTCGACTACAGGGGCCCTGGGAGCTAACTATGGCTACACCTTC. Translation gives CASSTTGALGANYGYTF. This chain connects TRBV19 to TRBJ1-2; 7 bases agree with TRBD1. The CDR3 totals 17 residues. Losses at the gene ends were 8 bases for V and 0 bases for J; bases not matched to a gene: 15. Germline assignment: CDR1 LNHDA and CDR2 SQIVND (reference sequence).

This chain connects TRBV27 to TRBJ2-7; D is undetermined. CDR3 length: 13 amino acids. Deletions cut 2 bases from V and 5 bases from J, with 10 bases between. Germline CDR1 reads MNHEY; CDR2 reads SMNVEV (reference sequence). The CDR3 reads CASSLRPVDEQYF. CDR3 DNA: TGTGCCAGCAGTTTAAGGCCCGTTGACGAGCAGTACTTC.

This clonotype occurred once. The chain couples TRBV29-1 to TRBJ1-1; TRBD1 might be the D (5 bases). The CDR3 consists of 15 residues. Germline CDR1 and CDR2: SQVTM and ANQGSEA. Trimming shortened V by 7 bases and J by 1 base, and 19 bases separated the two germline ends. The CDR3 protein is CSAAWDLGANTEAFF. The CDR3, as DNA: TGCAGCGCTGCATGGGACCTAGGGGCGAACACTGAAGCTTTCTTT.

The genes are TRBV2 and TRBJ2-7, with D unclear. Germline loops: CDR1 SNHLY, CDR2 FYNNEI. This CDR3 is 12 amino acids long. V lost 8 bases, J lost 3 bases, and 11 bases lay in between. CDR3 in amino acids: CASVRTLYEQYF. The CDR3 nucleotides are TGTGCCAGCGTGAGAACCCTCTACGAGCAGTACTTC.

This clonotype was seen just once. This sequence joins TRBV19 and TRBJ2-7; a possible D gene is TRBD2 (5 bases). The CDR3 has 14 residues. The germline V and J ends were trimmed by 3 bases and 6 bases, with 15 bases remaining between them. From germline, CDR1 is LNHDA and CDR2 SQIVND (reference sequence). The CDR3 here is CASSIFEGAGEQYF. The CDR3 DNA sequence: TGTGCCAGTAGTATTTTTGAGGGTGCGGGCGAGCAGTACTTC.

This chain links TRBV4-1 with TRBJ1-5; D gene uncertain. CDR1 is MGHRA, CDR2 YSYEKL, per germline. The length of the CDR3 is 15 residues. With 3 bases removed from V and 7 bases from J, the gap between germline ends came to 16 bases. The CDR3 sequence: CASSQDASGWQPQHF. In DNA, the CDR3 is TGCGCCAGCAGCCAGGACGCCTCGGGCTGGCAGCCCCAGCATTTT.

This clonotype appeared once. The CDR3 bases are TGTGCCAGCAATTATGCAGGGGGCGAAAACATTCAGTACTTC. It codes for CASNYAGGENIQYF. The chain carries TRBV6-2 or TRBV6-3 and TRBJ2-4; TRBD1 aligns across 8 bases. Germline V gene sequence: CDR1 MNHEY, CDR2 SVGEGT. V lost 7 bases, J lost 5 bases, and 7 bases stayed unmatched. This CDR3 contains 14 residues.

The chain uses TRBV7-8 and TRBJ2-1, with 14 bases fitting TRBD2. The CDR3 contains 19 residues. Germline V gene sequence: CDR1 SGHVS, CDR2 FQNEAQ. With V trimmed by 3 bases and J by 0 bases, 7 bases remained unmatched. The CDR3: CASSLRTSGGTSSYNEQFF. The CDR3 nucleotides read TGTGCCAGCAGCTTGAGGACTAGCGGGGGGACGAGCTCCTACAATGAGCAGTTCTTC.

The chain carries TRBV28 and TRBJ2-7, with 9 bases that match TRBD2. V trimming: 6 bases; J trimming: 2 bases; junction bases outside the gene matches: 5. This CDR3 contains 14 residues. Germline assignment: CDR1 MDHEN and CDR2 SYDVKM. CDR3 loop: CASRPSSGTYEQYF. Written as DNA, the CDR3 is TGTGCCAGCAGACCCTCTAGCGGGACCTACGAGCAGTACTTC.

V usage is TRBV4-1 and J usage is TRBJ2-7; D gene unclear. V lost 2 bases, J lost 1 base, and 12 bases lay in between. The germline gives CDR1 MGHRA, CDR2 YSYEKL. This CDR3 has 15 amino acids. CDR3 region: CASSQLVGSSYEQYF. The CDR3 bases are TGCGCCAGCAGCCAACTGGTCGGCTCTTCCTACGAGCAGTACTTC.

The V call is TRBV6-6, the J call TRBJ2-1; D tentatively reads TRBD1 or TRBD2 (5 bases each). This CDR3 comprises 13 residues. V lost 2 bases, J lost 7 bases, and 9 bases lay in between. CDR1 MNHNY and CDR2 SVGAGI come from the germline V gene (reference sequence). CDR3 region: CASSYGEGNEQFF. The DNA for the CDR3 is TGTGCCAGCAGTTACGGAGAGGGGAATGAGCAGTTCTTC.

The chain carries TRBV2 and TRBJ2-7; no reliable D call. There are 13 residues in the CDR3. Germline V gives CDR1 SNHLY, CDR2 FYNNEI. Trimming left V 8 bases short and J 1 base short, with 12 bases between. CDR3 sequence: CASLMSWSYEQYF. The CDR3 bases are TGTGCCAGCCTGATGTCCTGGTCCTACGAGCAGTACTTC.